This section outlines one T cell receptor (beta chain) sequence together with its context. This record comes from a study of cytomegalovirus exposure and HLA in healthy donors. Deletions cut 0 bases from V and 7 bases from J, with 15 bases between. The CDR3 spans 15 residues. Germline CDR1 WSHSY, CDR2 SAAADI. With 60 Vbeta and 13 Jbeta primers, the PCR was carried out. TCRdb's copy holds only in-frame clones and misses some; the assay was immunoSEQ multiplex PCR. The data contain 100,000 to 150,000 clones, approximately 75% of them singletons. V gene TRBV10-2 combines with J gene TRBJ1-2, with a possible D match to TRBD1 (6 bases). The clonotype was recovered from a woman aged 45 to 65 in good health and CMV-seronegative. What was sequenced was PBMCs. CDR3 nucleotides: TGCGCCAGCAGTGAGTCGACAGGAATTCCGTCTGGCTACACCTTC. It yields the protein CASSESTGIPSGYTF.